The present TCR beta chain was sequenced within a study of blood T cell repertoires in COVID-19 (dated by TCRdb to 2020 to 2022). In the study overall: Samples covering the acute and convalescent phases of COVID-19 were provided by collaborators in the United States, Italy and Spain. The samples were drawn from the first 160 participants of the ongoing ImmuneRACE study and from 950 to 1,500 subjects provided by 6 global collaborators. Where available, HLA class I and class II types were taken from metadata supplied by the sample provider and were not determined by assay-based typing. Nearly every sample came with metadata listing a de-identified subject ID, COVID-19 status, age in years and sex. Deeply sampled blood TCRbeta repertoires from subjects exposed to, actively infected with, or recovered from COVID-19 were included in the dataset. The material from the prospective study consisted of cDNA or gDNA derived from T cells, B-cell-depleted T cells, or PBMCs. The repertoires were released in a freely available public database meant as a resource for research on the immune response to SARS-CoV-2. The full study reports these points: Clinical and demographic metadata were provided uncurated, with the amount varying by source and participant.

The immunoSEQ Assay, a bias-controlled multiplex PCR, was used to amplify TCRbeta CDR3 regions from genomic DNA. Regarding the original processing steps: The number of nucleated cells in each sample was estimated from the amplification of reference gene primers within the assay. To quantify the absolute abundance of each unique TCRbeta CDR3 rearrangement, sequence reads were collapsed and filtered. For each sample, productive Simpson clonality was calculated as the square root of Simpson's diversity index over productive rearrangements. Here the immuneACCESS table is served through TCRdb, limited to in-frame sequences with V and J called. Missing clones are a known gap in these copies; in checked studies unresolved V genes cover under half, and the rest lacks a known reason. V and J calls and clone size are copied from that table; D and trimming were computed from the DNA. The sample includes approximately 74,000 clones, with 79% observed a single time. The ten largest clones represent over 45% of the sample.

To note about this clone: The antigen it recognizes is unknown. No base quality information exists; no much larger clone differs at one position.

Whole blood was collected in K2EDTA tubes by collaborating institutions according to the institutions' own protocols. For TCRbeta analysis, collaborators shipped samples as frozen whole blood, isolated PBMCs, or DNA extracted from either of those sample types. Sequenced material: peripheral blood. This TCR was sampled from a human donor in a cohort sampled during active COVID-19.

The nucleotide sequence reads TGTGCCAGCTCACTATCGGGACAACAAGAGACCCAGTACTTC. This translates into CASSLSGQQETQYF. The chain is encoded by TRBV18 joined to TRBJ2-5; TRBD1 is a possible D gene, resting on 6 matching bases. V is cut by 4 bases and J by 2 bases, and the space between the germline ends is 11 bases. The CDR3 runs 14 residues from the cysteine to the phenylalanine. Just the 42-base CDR3 DNA is kept, in frame starting at base 1. Per the germline V gene, KGHSH is the CDR1 and LQKENI is the CDR2.